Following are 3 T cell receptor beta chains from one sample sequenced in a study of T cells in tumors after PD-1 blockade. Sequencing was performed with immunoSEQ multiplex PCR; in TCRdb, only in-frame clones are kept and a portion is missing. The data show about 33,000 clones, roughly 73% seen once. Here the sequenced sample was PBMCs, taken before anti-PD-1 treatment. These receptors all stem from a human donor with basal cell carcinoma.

The chain's CDR3 is CASSPDREEDTQYF. CDR3 DNA sequence: TGTGCCAGCAGCCCAGACAGGGAGGAAGATACGCAGTATTTT. This chain links TRBV7-3 with TRBJ2-3; D might be TRBD1 (7 bases). The CDR3 contains 14 residues. Germline-derived CDR1 and CDR2 are SGHTA and FQGTGA. Deletions cut 5 bases from V and 5 bases from J, with 14 bases between.

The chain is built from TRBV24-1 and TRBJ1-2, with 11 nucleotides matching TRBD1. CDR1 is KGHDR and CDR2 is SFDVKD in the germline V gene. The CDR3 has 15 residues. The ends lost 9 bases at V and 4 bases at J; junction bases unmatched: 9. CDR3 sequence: CATGGTGGASYGYTF. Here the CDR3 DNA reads TGTGCCACCGGGGGGACAGGGGGTGCATCCTATGGCTACACCTTC.

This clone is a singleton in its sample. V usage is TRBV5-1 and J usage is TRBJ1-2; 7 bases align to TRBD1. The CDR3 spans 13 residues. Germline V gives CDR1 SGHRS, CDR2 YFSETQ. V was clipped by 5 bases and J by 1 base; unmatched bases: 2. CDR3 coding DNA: TGCGCCAGCAGGGCAGGGGGTAACTATGGCTACACCTTC. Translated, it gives CASRAGGNYGYTF.